The T cell receptor (beta chain) described here comes from a study of PD-L1 blockade in urothelial cancer. Background on the study: Blood was subjected to analysis at 3 weeks (second dose) and 6 weeks following treatment start.

Concerning this clone itself: Its antigen is as yet unknown.

Germline V gene lookup returns CDR1 MNHEY and CDR2 SVGAGI. Trimming removed 8 bases at V and 0 bases at J, with 14 bases between. CDR3 size: 15 residues. The time point was: peripheral blood 6 weeks after treatment start. Patients' urothelial carcinoma was locally advanced or metastatic. Samples were collected from each patient before treatment and during treatment. Each patient gave between 1 and 8 of them in total. Whole-study findings and limits: Tumor-associated TCR clones expanded more in blood at 3 weeks in patients with durable benefit.

Profiled with immunoSEQ multiplex PCR; TCRdb holds only in-frame clones, not every one. The table lists 40,000 to 60,000 clones, more than 80% of them singletons. The source of this sequence is a man between 65 and 85 years old with urothelial cancer. The sequencing here drew on PBMCs, taken around atezolizumab (anti-PD-L1) treatment. J is TRBJ1-3 and V is TRBV6-5; TRBD1 is a possible D gene (5 bases). Written as DNA, the CDR3 is TGTGCCAGCGTGAAGACAGCTCACTCTGGAAACACCATATATTTT. Its protein is CASVKTAHSGNTIYF.